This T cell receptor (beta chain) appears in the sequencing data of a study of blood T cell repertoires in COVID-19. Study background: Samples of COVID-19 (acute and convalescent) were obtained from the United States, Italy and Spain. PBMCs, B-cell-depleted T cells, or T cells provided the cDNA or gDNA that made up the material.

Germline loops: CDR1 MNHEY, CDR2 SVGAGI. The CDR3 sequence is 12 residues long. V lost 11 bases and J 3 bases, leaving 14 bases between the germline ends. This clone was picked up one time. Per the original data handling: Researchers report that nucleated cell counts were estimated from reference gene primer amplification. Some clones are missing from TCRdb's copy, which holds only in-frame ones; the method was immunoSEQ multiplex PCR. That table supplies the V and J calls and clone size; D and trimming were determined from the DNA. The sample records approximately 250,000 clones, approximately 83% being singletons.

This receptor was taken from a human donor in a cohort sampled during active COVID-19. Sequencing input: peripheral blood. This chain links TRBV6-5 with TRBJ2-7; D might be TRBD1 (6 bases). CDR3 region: CAAGDLFYEQYF. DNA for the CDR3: TGTGCCGCAGGGGACCTTTTCTACGAGCAGTACTTC.